This T cell receptor (beta chain) is from a study of blood T cell repertoires in COVID-19. Overall study: Samples taken during acute and convalescent COVID-19 were collected in the United States, Italy and Spain. Sources were T cells, B-cell-depleted T cells, or PBMCs; the material itself was cDNA or gDNA.

Under the authors' procedure: Amplified reference gene primers provided the basis for estimating nucleated cell counts. Data came from immunoSEQ multiplex PCR; TCRdb stores just in-frame clones and leaves some out. V, J and clone size are those of that table, while D and trimming were read from the DNA. The table lists 150,000 to 200,000 clones, about 85% of them singletons. The sequence derives from a man between 65 and 85 years old with active or convalescent COVID-19. Sequenced sample: peripheral blood.

The CDR3 spells CASSLRGGNEQFF. CDR3 nucleotides: TGTGCCAGCAGTTTAAGGGGGGGCAATGAGCAGTTCTTC. This chain connects TRBV7-9 to TRBJ2-1; perhaps TRBD2 as D (7 bases). CDR3 size: 13 residues. Between the trimmed V and J ends, which lost 6 bases and 6 bases, there was a span of 12 bases. Looked up from germline, CDR1 is SEHNR and CDR2 is FQNEAQ (reference sequence). The full variable domain, with the rest looked up from reference TRBV7-9 and TRBJ2-1, is DTGVSQNPRHKITKRGQNVTFRCDPISEHNRLYWYRQTLGQGPEFLTYFQNEAQLEKSRLLSDRFSAERPKGSFSTLEIQRTEQGDSAMYLCASSLRGGNEQFFGPGTRLTVL.